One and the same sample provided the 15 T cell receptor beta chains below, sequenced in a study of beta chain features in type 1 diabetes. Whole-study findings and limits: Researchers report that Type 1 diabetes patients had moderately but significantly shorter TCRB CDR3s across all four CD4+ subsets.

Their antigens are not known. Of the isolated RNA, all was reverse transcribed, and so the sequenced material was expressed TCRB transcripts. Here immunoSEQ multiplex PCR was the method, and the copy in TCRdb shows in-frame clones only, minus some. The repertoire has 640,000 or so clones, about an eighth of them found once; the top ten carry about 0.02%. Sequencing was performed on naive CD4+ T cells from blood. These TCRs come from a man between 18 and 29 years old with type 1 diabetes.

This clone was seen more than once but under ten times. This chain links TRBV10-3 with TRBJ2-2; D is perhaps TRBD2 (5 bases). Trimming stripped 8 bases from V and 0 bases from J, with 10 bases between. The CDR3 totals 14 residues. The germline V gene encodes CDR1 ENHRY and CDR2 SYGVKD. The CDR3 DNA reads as TGTGCCATCGGCGGGCGCGCGAACACCGGGGAGCTGTTTTTT. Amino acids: CAIGGRANTGELFF.

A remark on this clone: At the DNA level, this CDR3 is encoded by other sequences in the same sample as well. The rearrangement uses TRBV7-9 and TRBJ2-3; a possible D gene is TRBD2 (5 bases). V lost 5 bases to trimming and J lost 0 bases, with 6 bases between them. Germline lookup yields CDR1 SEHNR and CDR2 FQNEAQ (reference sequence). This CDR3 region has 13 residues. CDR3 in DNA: TGTGCCAGCAGCCCGGGGAGCACAGATACGCAGTATTTT. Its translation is CASSPGSTDTQYF.

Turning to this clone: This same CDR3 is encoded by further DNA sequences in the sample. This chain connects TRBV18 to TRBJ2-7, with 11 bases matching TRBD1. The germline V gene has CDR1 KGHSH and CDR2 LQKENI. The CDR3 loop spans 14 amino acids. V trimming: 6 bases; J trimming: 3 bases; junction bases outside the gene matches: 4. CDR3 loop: CASSPGTGGYEQYF. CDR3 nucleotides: TGTGCCAGCTCGCCCGGGACAGGGGGCTACGAGCAGTACTTC.

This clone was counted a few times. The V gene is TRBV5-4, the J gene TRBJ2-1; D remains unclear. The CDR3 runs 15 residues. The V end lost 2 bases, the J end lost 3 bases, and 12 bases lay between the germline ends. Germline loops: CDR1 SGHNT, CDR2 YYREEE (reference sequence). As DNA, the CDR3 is TGTGCCAGCAGCTTCGACGTAGTGGACTACAATGAGCAGTTCTTC. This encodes CASSFDVVDYNEQFF. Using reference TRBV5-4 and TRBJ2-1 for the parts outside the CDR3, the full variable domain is ETGVTQSPTHLIKTRGQQVTLRCSSQSGHNTVSWYQQALGQGPQFIFQYYREEENGRGNFPPRFSGLQFPNYSSELNVNALELDDSALYLCASSFDVVDYNEQFFGPGTRLTVL.

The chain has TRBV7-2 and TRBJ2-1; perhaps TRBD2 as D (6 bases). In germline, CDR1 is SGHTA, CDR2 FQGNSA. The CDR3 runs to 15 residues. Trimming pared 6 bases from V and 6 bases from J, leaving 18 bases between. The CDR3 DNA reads TGTGCCAGCAGTCCGGGCGGGACCCCAACCAATGAGCAGTTCTTC. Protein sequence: CASSPGGTPTNEQFF.

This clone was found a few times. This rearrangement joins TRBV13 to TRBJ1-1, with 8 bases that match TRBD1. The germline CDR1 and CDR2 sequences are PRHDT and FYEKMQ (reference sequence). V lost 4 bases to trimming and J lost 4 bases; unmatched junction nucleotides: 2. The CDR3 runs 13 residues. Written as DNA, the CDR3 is TGTGCCAGCAGCTCAGGGGGCCGCACTGAAGCTTTCTTT. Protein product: CASSSGGRTEAFF. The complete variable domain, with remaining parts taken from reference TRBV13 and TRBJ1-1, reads AAGVIQSPRHLIKEKRETATLKCYPIPRHDTVYWYQQGPGQDPQFLISFYEKMQSDKGSIPDRFSAQQFSDYHSELNMSSLELGDSALYFCASSSGGRTEAFFGQGTRLTVV.

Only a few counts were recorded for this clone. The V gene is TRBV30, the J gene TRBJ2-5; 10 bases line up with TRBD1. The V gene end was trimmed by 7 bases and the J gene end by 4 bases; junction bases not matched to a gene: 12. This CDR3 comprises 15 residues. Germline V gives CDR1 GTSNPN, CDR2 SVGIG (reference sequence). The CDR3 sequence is CAYHRTGTGVETQYF. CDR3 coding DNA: TGTGCCTACCACAGAACGGGGACAGGGGTAGAGACCCAGTACTTC.

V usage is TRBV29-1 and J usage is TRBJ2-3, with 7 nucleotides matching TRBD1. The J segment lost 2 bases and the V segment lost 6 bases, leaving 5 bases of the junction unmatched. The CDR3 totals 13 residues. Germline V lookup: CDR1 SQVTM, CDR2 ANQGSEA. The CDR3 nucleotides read TGCAGCGTGGGACAGTCATCCACAGATACGCAGTATTTT. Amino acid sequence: CSVGQSSTDTQYF.

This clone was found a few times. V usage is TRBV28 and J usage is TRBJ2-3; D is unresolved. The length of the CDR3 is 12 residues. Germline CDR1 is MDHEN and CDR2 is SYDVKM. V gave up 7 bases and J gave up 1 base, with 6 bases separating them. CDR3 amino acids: CASTERTDTQYF. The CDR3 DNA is TGTGCCAGCACGGAACGCACAGATACGCAGTATTTT.

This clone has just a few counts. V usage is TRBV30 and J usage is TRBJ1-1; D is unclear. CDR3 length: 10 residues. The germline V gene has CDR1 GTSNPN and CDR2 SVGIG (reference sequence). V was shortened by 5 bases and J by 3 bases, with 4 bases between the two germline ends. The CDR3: CAWADTEAFF. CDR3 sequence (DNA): TGTGCCTGGGCGGACACTGAAGCTTTCTTT.

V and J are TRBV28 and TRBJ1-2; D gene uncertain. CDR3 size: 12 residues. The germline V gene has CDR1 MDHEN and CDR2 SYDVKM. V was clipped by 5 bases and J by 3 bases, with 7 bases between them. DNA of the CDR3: TGTGCCAGCAGTGTCGGCCACTATGGCTACACCTTC. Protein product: CASSVGHYGYTF.

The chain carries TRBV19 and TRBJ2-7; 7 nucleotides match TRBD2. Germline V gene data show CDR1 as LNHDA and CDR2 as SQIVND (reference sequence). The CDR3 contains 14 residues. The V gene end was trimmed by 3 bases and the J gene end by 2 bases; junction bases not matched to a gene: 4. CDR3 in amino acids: CASSIERGAYEQYF. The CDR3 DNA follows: TGTGCCAGTAGTATCGAGCGGGGAGCCTACGAGCAGTACTTC.

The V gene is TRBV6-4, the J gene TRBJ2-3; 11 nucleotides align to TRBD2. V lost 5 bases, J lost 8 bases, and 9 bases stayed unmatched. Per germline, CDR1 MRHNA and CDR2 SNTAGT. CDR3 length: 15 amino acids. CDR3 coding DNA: TGTGCCAGCAGTCCTCTAGCGGGGGGACCCAGTACGCAGTATTTT. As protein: CASSPLAGGPSTQYF.

DNA for the CDR3: TGTGCCAGCAGTGCTACACAGGGGTACTACACCTTC. Its protein is CASSATQGYYTF. The chain has TRBV28 and TRBJ1-2; 7 nucleotides align to TRBD1. The CDR3 consists of 12 residues. The germline V gene has CDR1 MDHEN and CDR2 SYDVKM. Trimming removed 5 bases from V and 10 bases from J; junction bases left unmatched: 7.

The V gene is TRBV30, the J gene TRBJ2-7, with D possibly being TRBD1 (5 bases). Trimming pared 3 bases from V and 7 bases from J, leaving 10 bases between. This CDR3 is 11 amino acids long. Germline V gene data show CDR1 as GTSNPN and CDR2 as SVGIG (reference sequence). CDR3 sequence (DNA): TGTGCCTGGAGCTTGACAGAGGAGCAGTACTTC. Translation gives CAWSLTEEQYF.